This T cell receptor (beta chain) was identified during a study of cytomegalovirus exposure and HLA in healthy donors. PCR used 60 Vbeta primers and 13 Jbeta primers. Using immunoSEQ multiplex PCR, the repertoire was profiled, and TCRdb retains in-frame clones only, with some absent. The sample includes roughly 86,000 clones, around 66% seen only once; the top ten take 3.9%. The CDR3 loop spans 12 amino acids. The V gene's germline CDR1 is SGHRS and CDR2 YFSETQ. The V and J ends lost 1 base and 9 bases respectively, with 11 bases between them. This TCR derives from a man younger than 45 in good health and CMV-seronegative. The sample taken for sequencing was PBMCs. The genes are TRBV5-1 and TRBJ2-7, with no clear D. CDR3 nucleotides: TGCGCCAGCAGCTTGACTGGAGAGGTGCAGTACTTC. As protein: CASSLTGEVQYF.